This record concerns one TCR beta chain sequence. Its antigen is currently unknown. The time point: week 35, safety follow-up. Alongside topical imiquimod, each dose of vaccine comprised 300 ug of mutant IDH1 20-mer peptide. There were eight vaccinations for patients, given in weeks 1, 3, 5, 7, 11, 15, 19 and 23. Using immunoSEQ multiplex PCR, the repertoire was profiled, and TCRdb retains in-frame clones only, with some absent. Among 41,000 or so clones listed, 80% to 90% were seen once. The data belong to a study of a mutant IDH1 vaccine in newly diagnosed glioma. Study details: It was radiotherapy, temozolomide, or both that patients received previously, with most receiving both.

Study results and caveats: Whatever changes occurred in top peripheral T cell clonotypes seemed unrelated to pseudoprogression.

This TCR was recovered from a man aged 35 to 55 with glioma. Sequences were derived from PBMCs, sampled from a glioma patient whose treatment included an IDH1 peptide vaccine.

The CDR3 DNA reads TGTGCCAGCAGTCTCCCGAGGGTCTATGGCTACACCTTC. Protein sequence: CASSLPRVYGYTF. The V and J genes are TRBV28 and TRBJ1-2, with D hard to call. The germline CDR1 and CDR2 sequences are MDHEN and SYDVKM. The CDR3 length is 13 residues. V dropped 5 bases and J dropped 4 bases, with 11 bases sitting between them.